Presented here are 21 T cell receptor beta chains from one specimen sequenced in a study of blood T cells in healthy people across ages. The use of a sample-barcoded 5' primer and a J-beta primer mix characterized a second PCR of roughly 6 to 11 cycles. TCRdb re-called the 5' RACE reads with MiXCR, one entry per CDR3 protein. Found here are about 640,000 distinct CDR3 sequences, 58% of them singletons; the top ten hold 30% to 45%. Sequenced sample: blood. Receptors originate from a man between 60 and 75 years old in good health.

This clonotype was seen many times. V is TRBV18 and J is TRBJ1-1; 11 bases are shared with TRBD1. The CDR3 sequence is 14 residues long. With V trimmed by 3 bases and J by 4 bases, 1 base remained unmatched. Germline V gives CDR1 KGHSH, CDR2 LQKENI. In nucleotides, the CDR3 is TGTGCCAGCTCACCCGGACAGGGGGCCACTGAAGCTTTCTTT. Translated: CASSPGQGATEAFF.

As regards this clonotype: The junction departs from germline at one end; a sequencing error may be responsible. The V call is TRBV6-1, the J call TRBJ2-7; 9 positions match TRBD1. The CDR3 spans 15 residues. CDR1 and CDR2 from the germline V gene are MNHNS and SASEGT. The CDR3 coding sequence is TGTGCCAGCATTTCCGGGGGGACAGGGACCTACGGGCAGTACTTC. Translating gives CASISGGTGTYGQYF.

The gene calls are TRBV6-2 or TRBV6-3 and TRBJ2-1; D unclear. The ends were cut back, 10 bases at V and 4 bases at J, with 8 bases in the middle. From germline, CDR1 is MNHEY and CDR2 SVGEGT. The CDR3 totals 11 residues. DNA for the CDR3: TGTGCCACCACGGTTTACAATGAGCAGTTCTTC. Its protein product is CATTVYNEQFF.

Here the CDR3 reads CSAGTDEKLFF. The CDR3 DNA is TGCAGTGCCGGGACAGACGAAAAACTGTTTTTT. The chain recombines TRBV20-1 with TRBJ1-4; TRBD1 matches 7 bases. Germline V gene sequence: CDR1 DFQATT, CDR2 SNEGSKA (reference sequence). This CDR3 is built from 11 residues. V shed 6 bases and J 8 bases; nucleotides not matched to a gene: 3.

This clonotype was recorded a few times. The V gene is TRBV20-1, the J gene TRBJ2-5; 10 nucleotides agree with TRBD1. CDR3 length equals 14 residues. The germline V gene encodes CDR1 DFQATT and CDR2 SNEGSKA (reference sequence). The ends lost 5 bases at V and 5 bases at J; junction bases unmatched: 8. Here the CDR3 DNA reads TGCAGTGCTCGAAGGACAGGGGGTGAGGAGACCCAGTACTTC. Its protein product is CSARRTGGEETQYF.

The CDR3 DNA reads TGCAGTGCCAGGGGACTAGTGGTCCACGAGCAGTACTTC. It is translated as CSARGLVVHEQYF. The V call is TRBV20-1, the J call TRBJ2-7; 8 bases fit TRBD2. The V gene's germline CDR1 is DFQATT and CDR2 SNEGSKA (reference sequence). V dropped 6 bases and J dropped 5; count of bases not matched to a gene: 9. This CDR3 region has 13 residues.

This clonotype was counted only a few times. The chain couples TRBV5-1 to TRBJ2-5; the D gene is possibly TRBD2 (5 bases). The germline gives CDR1 SGHRS, CDR2 YFSETQ. V dropped 1 base and J dropped 5 bases, with 15 bases sitting between them. The length of the CDR3 is 15 residues. The CDR3 nucleotides read TGCGCCAGCAGCTTGATGGGCGGGCTCCGGGAGACCCAGTACTTC. Protein product: CASSLMGGLRETQYF.

The genes are TRBV20-1 and TRBJ2-3, with 7 nucleotides matching TRBD2. The germline V gene encodes CDR1 DFQATT and CDR2 SNEGSKA (reference sequence). V was clipped by 6 bases and J by 1 base; unmatched bases: 16. There are 17 residues in the CDR3. CDR3 sequence: CSAPHSFLAEGTDTQYF. The CDR3 bases are TGCAGTGCCCCGCACTCCTTTCTAGCGGAAGGCACAGATACGCAGTATTTT.

This clonotype was counted once. The CDR3 nucleotides are TGTGCCAGCAGCGCAAGAGGACGGGGGGCAGGGAGGGCAGATACGCAGTATTTT. This codes for CASSARGRGAGRADTQYF. The chain carries TRBV7-2 and TRBJ2-3, with a possible D match to TRBD2 (7 bases). V lost 5 bases, J lost 4 bases, and 25 bases lay in between. The CDR3 has 18 amino acids. Germline V gene data show CDR1 as SGHTA and CDR2 as FQGNSA.

There are a few counts of this clonotype. The chain links TRBV20-1 to TRBJ2-6; TRBD2 is a possible D gene (6 bases). Trimming removed 6 bases at V and 0 bases at J, with 15 bases between. The CDR3 extends over 16 amino acids. Germline V CDR1 and CDR2: DFQATT, SNEGSKA (reference sequence). In nucleotides, the CDR3 is TGCAGTGCGAGGGACTTTAGACCCTCTGGGGCCAACGTCCTGACTTTC. Its translation: CSARDFRPSGANVLTF.

The chain has TRBV20-1 and TRBJ1-5; D unresolved. Germline assignment: CDR1 DFQATT and CDR2 SNEGSKA (reference sequence). Trimming cost V 5 bases and J 7 bases, with 15 bases left between them. This CDR3 has 13 residues. The CDR3 is CSALSTPYQPQHF. The CDR3 DNA reads TGCAGTGCTCTATCGACGCCATACCAGCCCCAGCATTTT.

The chain links TRBV29-1 to TRBJ2-1, with TRBD2 matching 12 bases. CDR1 SQVTM and CDR2 ANQGSEA come from the germline V gene. V shed 4 bases and J 0 bases; nucleotides not matched to a gene: 7. The CDR3 runs 17 residues. The CDR3 loop is CSVAGLAGRPSYNEQFF. The CDR3 nucleotides read TGCAGCGTTGCAGGACTAGCGGGGCGGCCCTCCTACAATGAGCAGTTCTTC.

This clonotype was counted between two and nine times. The chain has TRBV15 and TRBJ2-7; 10 bases are shared with TRBD1. The ends lost 0 bases at V and 7 bases at J; junction bases unmatched: 6. In germline, CDR1 is LNHNV, CDR2 YYDKDF (reference sequence). The CDR3 runs to 15 residues. CDR3 DNA: TGTGCCACCAGCAGAGATCGAGACAGGGGGCTTGAGCAGTACTTC. It specifies CATSRDRDRGLEQYF.

The V and J genes are TRBV29-1 and TRBJ2-5; weak D call: TRBD1 (7 bases). This CDR3 has 14 amino acids. The germline V gene has CDR1 SQVTM and CDR2 ANQGSEA. Deletions cut 7 bases from V and 5 bases from J, with 20 bases between. CDR3 in amino acids: CSAKSARGVETQYF. In nucleotides, the CDR3 is TGCAGCGCCAAGTCGGCCAGGGGGGTTGAGACCCAGTACTTC. Full variable domain (rest looked up from reference TRBV29-1 and TRBJ2-5): SAVISQKPSRDICQRGTSLTIQCQVDSQVTMMFWYRQQPGQSLTLIATANQGSEATYESGFVIDKFPISRPNLTFSTLTVSNMSPEDSSIYLCSAKSARGVETQYFGPGTRLLVL.

This sequence joins TRBV4-1 and TRBJ2-7; 9 positions match TRBD1. The V gene end was trimmed by 4 bases and the J gene end by 3 bases; junction bases not matched to a gene: 7. The CDR3 has 15 residues. CDR1 and CDR2 from the germline V gene are MGHRA and YSYEKL. The CDR3 reads CASSRTTGGYYEQYF. As DNA, the CDR3 is TGCGCCAGCAGCCGAACCACAGGGGGCTACTACGAGCAGTACTTC.

The chain carries TRBV20-1 and TRBJ2-3, with 11 nucleotides matching TRBD2. The V and J ends lost 5 bases and 1 base, in that order; junction bases with no gene match: 2. This CDR3 spans 14 amino acids. Per the germline V gene, CDR1 is DFQATT and CDR2 is SNEGSKA (reference sequence). The CDR3 reads CSALAGGGTDTQYF. CDR3 sequence (DNA): TGCAGTGCTCTAGCGGGGGGAGGCACAGATACGCAGTATTTT.

This clonotype was counted once. This sequence joins TRBV20-1 and TRBJ1-2; weak D call: TRBD1 (6 bases). There are 16 residues in the CDR3. V was trimmed by 3 bases and J by 12 bases, leaving 29 bases between them. The germline V gene has CDR1 DFQATT and CDR2 SNEGSKA (reference sequence). CDR3 amino acids: CSASTQDRRRSYGDTF. The CDR3 nucleotides read TGCAGTGCTAGTACTCAGGACAGACGGAGGAGCTATGGGGACACCTTC.

The chain combines TRBV25-1 with TRBJ1-2; no reliable D call. V gave up 3 bases and J gave up 2 bases, with 10 bases separating them. The CDR3 covers 14 residues. Per germline, CDR1 MGHDK and CDR2 SYGVNS. The CDR3 spells CASSEYGNNYGYTF. CDR3 nucleotides: TGTGCCAGCAGTGAGTACGGAAACAACTATGGCTACACCTTC.

The J gene is TRBJ2-5, the V gene TRBV5-1; maybe TRBD2 (6 bases). Per the germline V gene, CDR1 is SGHRS and CDR2 is YFSETQ. Trimming took 4 bases from V and 1 from J, leaving 11 bases between them. The CDR3 is 14 residues long. CDR3 sequence (DNA): TGCGCCAGCAGCGTAGCGGTGCCCCAAGAGACCCAGTACTTC. Amino acid sequence: CASSVAVPQETQYF.

V usage is TRBV7-9 and J usage is TRBJ2-5, with a possible D match to TRBD2 (6 bases). Germline V lookup: CDR1 SEHNR, CDR2 FQNEAQ (reference sequence). V was cut by 5 bases and J by 3 bases, with 13 bases left in between. The CDR3 consists of 14 residues. The CDR3 DNA is TGTGCCAGCAGCAGCCGCAGGGAGGAAGAGACCCAGTACTTC. Translation: CASSSRREEETQYF.

V usage is TRBV4-2 and J usage is TRBJ1-1, with D perhaps TRBD1 (6 bases). The CDR3 extends over 16 amino acids. Germline CDR1 LGHNA, CDR2 YNFKEQ. The V end was cut by 2 bases, the J end by 2 bases, with 15 bases between. The CDR3 DNA follows: TGTGCCAGCAGCCAACGCAGGGGAACCATCAACACTGAAGCTTTCTTT. It yields the protein CASSQRRGTINTEAFF.